The sequence of this TCR beta chain was determined in a study of CD8 T cells in ankylosing spondylitis. TCRdb fed the 5' RACE reads into MiXCR, producing one record per CDR3 protein. The sample lists approximately 180,000 distinct CDR3 sequences; around a sixth were seen once. This CDR3 spans 13 amino acids. V shed 0 bases and J shed 14 bases, with 14 bases lying between them. Per the germline V gene, CDR1 is MGHRA and CDR2 is YSYEKL. Material: blood, either unsorted or a sorted T cell fraction (not recorded which). The chain has TRBV4-1 and TRBJ2-1, with D perhaps given as TRBD1 or TRBD2 (6 bases each). The receptor comes from a male donor under 30 with ankylosing spondylitis or in good health (not recorded which). CDR3 loop: CASSQDYGGREFF. Here the CDR3 DNA reads TGCGCCAGCAGCCAAGATTACGGGGGCAGGGAGTTCTTC.